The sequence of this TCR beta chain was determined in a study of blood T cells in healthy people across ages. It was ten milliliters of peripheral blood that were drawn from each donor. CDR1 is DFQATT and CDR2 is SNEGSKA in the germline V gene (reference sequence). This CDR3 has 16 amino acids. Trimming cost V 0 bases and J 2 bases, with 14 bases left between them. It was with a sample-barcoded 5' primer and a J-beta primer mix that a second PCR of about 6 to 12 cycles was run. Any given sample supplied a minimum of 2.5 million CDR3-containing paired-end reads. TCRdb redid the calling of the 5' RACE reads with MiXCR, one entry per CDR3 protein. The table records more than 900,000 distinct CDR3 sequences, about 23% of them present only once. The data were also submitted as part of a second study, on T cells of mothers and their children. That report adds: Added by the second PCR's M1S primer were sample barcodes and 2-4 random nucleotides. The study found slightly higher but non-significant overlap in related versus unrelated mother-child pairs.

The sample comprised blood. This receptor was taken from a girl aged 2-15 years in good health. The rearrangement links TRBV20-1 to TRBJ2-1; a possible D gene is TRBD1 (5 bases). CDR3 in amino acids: CSARDLGQDPYNEQFF. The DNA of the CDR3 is TGCAGTGCTAGAGATCTGGGGCAGGATCCCTACAATGAGCAGTTCTTC.